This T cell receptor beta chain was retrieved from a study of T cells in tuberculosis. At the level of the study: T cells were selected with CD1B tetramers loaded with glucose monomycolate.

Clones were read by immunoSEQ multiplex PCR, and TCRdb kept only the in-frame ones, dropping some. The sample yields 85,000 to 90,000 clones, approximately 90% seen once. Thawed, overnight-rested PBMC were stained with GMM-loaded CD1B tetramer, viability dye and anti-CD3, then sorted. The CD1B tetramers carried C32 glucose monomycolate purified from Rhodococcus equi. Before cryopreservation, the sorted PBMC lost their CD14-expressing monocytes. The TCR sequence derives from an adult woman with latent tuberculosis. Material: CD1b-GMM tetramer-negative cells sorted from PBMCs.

The CDR3 is CASSLEPGGYGYTF. The CDR3 DNA follows: TGTGCCAGCAGCTTAGAACCAGGGGGCTATGGCTACACCTTC. This chain links TRBV11-2 with TRBJ1-2; 7 nucleotides line up with TRBD1. Germline CDR1 is SGHAT and CDR2 is FQNNGV. V was pared by 0 bases and J by 4 bases, with 2 bases of the junction left unmatched. The CDR3 totals 14 residues.